The rows below give T cell receptor beta chains drawn from one sample of a study of cytomegalovirus exposure and HLA in healthy donors. Clones were sequenced by immunoSEQ multiplex PCR, and TCRdb holds only the in-frame ones, with some missing. The sample lists 90,000 to 100,000 clones, roughly a tenth occurring once. The sample was PBMCs. These receptors were obtained from a man between 50 and 59 years old in good health and CMV-seropositive. Both conserved end residues are trimmed from each CDR3. Each record gives: V gene, J gene, CDR3 protein.

>TRBV5-1|TRBJ2-2
ASSSGLLNTGELF
>TRBV28|TRBJ1-4
ASWGQPNEKLF
>TRBV5-1|TRBJ2-2
ASRPQGVAGAGELF
>TRBV28|TRBJ2-2
ASSSLGRKLPGELF
>TRBV9|TRBJ2-2
ASSVHGGRVSGELF
>TRBV27|TRBJ2-1
ASRHNPSGNEQF
>TRBV5-1|TRBJ2-7
ASSWGAISGSYEQY
>TRBV4-1|TRBJ1-4
ASSQDWDRGRSRNEKLF
>TRBV6-5|TRBJ1-1
ASRLTGGRTEAF
>TRBV5-1|TRBJ2-3
ASSRSGLDTDTQY
>TRBV27|TRBJ2-1
ASSLSLAGRSYNEQF
>TRBV25-1|TRBJ2-7
ASSLTGYEQY
>TRBV4-2|TRBJ2-7
ASSQVITSGSSYEQY
>TRBV6-5|TRBJ1-3
ASRRDRREGNTIY
>TRBV6-1|TRBJ2-3
ASRRGGSDTQY
>TRBV7-6|TRBJ2-7
ASSSGTGVSYEQY
>TRBV6-1|TRBJ2-5
ASSERAFSQGGETQY
>TRBV5-1|TRBJ1-5
ASSPGQGGNQPQH
>TRBV7-2|TRBJ1-1
ASSLWGDTEAF
>TRBV5-1|TRBJ2-5
ASSFYGVPKETQY
>TRBV7-8|TRBJ2-3
ASSLAIDTDTQY
>TRBV19|TRBJ2-1
ASSIDNGGAGNNEQF
>TRBV5-1|TRBJ2-5
ASSLLGVETQY
>TRBV19|TRBJ2-6
ASSTGQGRSGANVLT
>TRBV19|TRBJ2-3
ASRLAGSSSTDTQY
>TRBV7-2|TRBJ2-3
ASSLAGTRTDTQY
>TRBV15|TRBJ1-2
ATSRAETGGGGYT
>TRBV4-1|TRBJ2-2
ASRIWSGNTGELF
>TRBV19|TRBJ2-2
ASTRVSRGSGELF
>TRBV6-5|TRBJ1-6
ASRKPTGRDSPLH
>TRBV5-1|TRBJ1-1
ASSLLSGDVRAF
>TRBV7-9|TRBJ2-1
ASSTVRSGSHDEQF
>TRBV29-1|TRBJ2-7
SVRTTPTYEQY
>TRBV28|TRBJ2-4
ASRDRGGGKNIQY
>TRBV20-1|TRBJ2-3
SAQRQGTQY
>TRBV5-1|TRBJ2-7
ASSPQRGPYEQY
>TRBV7-9|TRBJ1-2
ASSPPWDREDYGYT
>TRBV16|TRBJ1-2
ASSQTSRGNYGYT
>TRBV7-2|TRBJ2-2
ASKVQEYTGELF
>TRBV27|TRBJ2-1
ASSATRGSGRLGEQF
>TRBV11-2|TRBJ1-2
ASSPGQRLAYGYT
>TRBV12-2|TRBJ1-5
ASRLAQGGVCNQPQH
>TRBV30|TRBJ2-3
AWSLKTGGGDTQY
>TRBV28|TRBJ2-7
ASSFVQGNSYEQY
>TRBV28|TRBJ2-7
ASGTTRDEQY
>TRBV7-2|TRBJ2-2
ASSFGGGLWAGELF
>TRBV18|TRBJ1-1
ASSPEAEMNTEAF
>TRBV2|TRBJ2-2
ASSQSGMNTGELF
>TRBV6-5|TRBJ2-1
ASSYSGGRAGIEQF
>TRBV9|TRBJ2-2
ASSSPLGGRLGTGELF